This paragraph covers one T cell receptor (beta chain) sequence. It has no known antigen specificity. Qualities for individual bases were not recorded, and no much larger clone is one base off. TCRbeta CDR3 regions were amplified from genomic DNA using the immunoSEQ Assay, a bias-controlled multiplex PCR. From the authors' description of their analysis: Within the assay, amplification of reference gene primers was used to estimate how many nucleated cells each sample contained. To quantify the absolute abundance of each unique TCRbeta CDR3 rearrangement, sequence reads were collapsed and filtered. For each sample, productive Simpson clonality was calculated as the square root of Simpson's diversity index over productive rearrangements. TCRdb provides this immuneACCESS table in a form limited to in-frame rearrangements. Some clones are lacking; in checked studies, under half of them reflect an unresolved V gene, and why the rest are absent is not known. V, J and clone size are taken as reported in that table, and D and trimming were inferred from the DNA itself. Recorded for this sample are 280,000 or so clones; approximately 83% of them occurred a single time. The ten largest make up around 2.1% of the sample.

The sample comes from a study of blood T cell repertoires in COVID-19 (dated by TCRdb to 2020 to 2021). Regarding the research as a whole: Collaborator samples came from the United States, Italy and Spain and covered acute and convalescent phases of COVID-19. The material from the prospective study consisted of cDNA or gDNA derived from T cells, B-cell-depleted T cells, or PBMCs. Deeply sampled blood TCRbeta repertoires from subjects exposed to, actively infected with, or recovered from COVID-19 were included in the dataset. A freely available public database, intended as a resource for researchers studying the immune response to SARS-CoV-2, is where the repertoires were released. Samples were obtained from the ongoing ImmuneRACE study (first 160 participants) and from 1,254 subjects provided by 6 global collaborators. Sample metadata almost always included a de-identified subject ID, COVID-19 status, age in years and sex. Where available, HLA class I and class II types were obtained from metadata supplied by the sample provider rather than from assay-based typing.

The study at large found these results: The amount of clinical and demographic metadata varied by source and participant and was provided uncurated.

Participants in the prospective study were enrolled through a virtual design, were aged about 18 to 100 years, and lived in roughly 24 United States geographic areas. In the prospective study, cohorts were assigned on the basis of participant-reported clinical history obtained from a screening survey and a study questionnaire. For ImmuneRACE Cohort 3, a participant was defined as recovered based on two consecutive negative NP/OP PCR tests, clearance by a healthcare professional, or resolution of symptoms. Each participant in the prospective study had whole blood, serum and a nasopharyngeal or oropharyngeal swab collected by mobile phlebotomists. Additional blood draws and questionnaires over an approximately two-month period could optionally be provided by prospective study participants. Before DNA extraction, prospective study blood samples were shipped either frozen or at room temperature. The source material was PBMCs or T cells enriched from blood (not recorded which). This TCR was sampled from a man aged 25-45 years who had recovered from COVID-19.

The CDR3 has the sequence CASNDRAANYGYTF. The bases are TGTGCCAGCAACGACAGAGCAGCTAACTATGGCTACACCTTC. The rearranged segments are TRBV3-1 (or the pseudogene TRBV3-2) and TRBJ1-2; TRBD1 is a possible D gene, resting on 5 matching bases. From the germline V gene (reference sequence), CDR1 is LGHDT and CDR2 is YNNKEL. CDR3 length: 14 amino acids, cysteine to phenylalanine. Just the 42-base CDR3 DNA is kept, in frame starting at base 1. Relative to germline, V is 7 bases shorter and J is 0 bases shorter, with 12 bases between their ends.